This TCR beta chain was found in a study of cytomegalovirus exposure and HLA in healthy donors. Study-level results: Rarity marked most TCR sequences, yet some public TCRs occurred in many donors.

From germline, CDR1 is MDHEN and CDR2 SYDVKM. The CDR3 totals 14 residues. After removal of 6 bases from V and 3 bases from J, the junction contained 5 bases not matched to a gene. To note about this clone: The target antigen is unknown.

Produced via immunoSEQ multiplex PCR; TCRdb's table is partial and in-frame only. Among 100,000 to 150,000 clones listed, 89% were seen once. The chain recombines TRBV28 with TRBJ1-5; 7 bases align to TRBD1. The sequenced material came from PBMCs. The sequence came from a woman aged 18-35 years in good health and CMV-seronegative. The DNA for the CDR3 is TGTGCCAGCAGCCAAAGGGGGCTCAATCAGCCCCAGCATTTT. This encodes CASSQRGLNQPQHF.